The source of this T cell receptor beta chain is a study of early T cells in non-severe SARS-CoV-2 infection. The CDR3 length is 15 residues. The germline V gene has CDR1 SNHLY and CDR2 FYNNEI. With 1 base removed from V and 2 bases from J, the gap between germline ends came to 11 bases. Unique molecular identifiers tagged individual cDNA molecules. TCRdb re-called the 5' RACE reads with MiXCR, one entry per CDR3 protein. The repertoire holds some 50,000 distinct CDR3 sequences, with about 10% as singletons. The chain recombines TRBV2 with TRBJ1-1, with D hard to call. The receptor was derived from an adult who was a healthcare worker with PCR-confirmed SARS-CoV-2 infection or an uninfected control (not recorded which). Specimen: whole blood. This chain's CDR3 is CASSEGLIPNTEAFF. CDR3 sequence (DNA): TGTGCCAGCAGTGAAGGTCTAATACCTAACACTGAAGCTTTCTTT.